These 18 T cell receptor beta chains came from one sample sequenced in a study of cytomegalovirus exposure and HLA in healthy donors. The PCR was carried out with 60 Vbeta primers and 13 Jbeta primers. The table came from immunoSEQ multiplex PCR; TCRdb's copy has only in-frame clones and leaves some out. The sample has around 170,000 clones; around four fifths are singletons. Sequencing input: PBMCs. These receptors all come from a woman in her late teens or twenties in good health and CMV-seronegative.

The chain has TRBV6-5 and TRBJ2-1; 7 bases align to TRBD2. The germline gives CDR1 MNHEY, CDR2 SVGAGI. This CDR3 has 12 amino acids. Trimming cost V 8 bases and J 14 bases; bases outside gene matches: 12. This chain's CDR3 is CASGYRGEGEFF. In nucleotides, the CDR3 is TGTGCCAGCGGGTATAGAGGGGAGGGCGAGTTCTTC.

The chain has TRBV6-1 and TRBJ1-2, with D hard to call. Germline-derived CDR1 and CDR2 are MNHNS and SASEGT. The CDR3 consists of 15 residues. V was cut by 0 bases and J by 8 bases, with 16 bases left in between. The CDR3 is CASSEAVRRLSGYTF. The CDR3 DNA is TGTGCCAGCAGTGAAGCCGTTCGTAGACTCAGCGGCTACACCTTC.

The V and J genes are TRBV7-9 and TRBJ1-2; D remains unclear. The CDR3 consists of 14 residues. Germline V gives CDR1 SEHNR, CDR2 FQNEAQ (reference sequence). The ends were cut back, 2 bases at V and 6 bases at J, with 13 bases in the middle. CDR3: CASSLLRGSDGYTF. In DNA, the CDR3 is TGTGCCAGCAGCTTATTACGGGGAAGTGATGGCTACACCTTC.

The chain has TRBV5-1 and TRBJ1-1, with D possibly being TRBD1 (6 bases). The V gene's germline CDR1 is SGHRS and CDR2 YFSETQ. CDR3 size: 12 residues. V was cut by 5 bases and J by 11 bases, with 16 bases left in between. DNA for the CDR3: TGCGCCAGCAGAATCGAAGCAGGGGAGGCTTTCTTT. Its protein is CASRIEAGEAFF.

This chain links TRBV5-1 with TRBJ1-2; 7 nucleotides match TRBD1. The CDR3 covers 14 residues. The J segment lost 3 bases and the V segment lost 3 bases, leaving 5 bases of the junction unmatched. In germline, CDR1 is SGHRS, CDR2 YFSETQ. For the CDR3, the DNA is TGCGCCAGCAGCTCCCAGGGGGTGTACTATGGCTACACCTTC. Translating gives CASSSQGVYYGYTF.

The chain recombines TRBV2 with TRBJ1-5, with a possible D match to TRBD1 (6 bases). This CDR3 is 16 amino acids long. Germline V gene data show CDR1 as SNHLY and CDR2 as FYNNEI. Trimming shortened V by 6 bases and J by 3 bases, and 18 bases separated the two germline ends. CDR3 region: CASRSRGLNNNQPQHF. The CDR3 DNA reads TGTGCCAGCAGATCCAGGGGCTTAAACAACAATCAGCCCCAGCATTTT.

This clone has just one count. The chain recombines TRBV28 with TRBJ2-1, with 8 bases identical to TRBD2. The CDR3 runs 17 residues. V shed 8 bases and J 0 bases; nucleotides not matched to a gene: 12. Germline V gene data show CDR1 as MDHEN and CDR2 as SYDVKM. The CDR3 DNA follows: TGTGCCAGCCGAAACACGCCGGGGGGGAGCTCCTACAATGAGCAGTTCTTC. It is translated as CASRNTPGGSSYNEQFF.

The chain recombines TRBV27 with TRBJ2-7; 7 bases are shared with TRBD2. With 5 bases clipped from V and 3 bases from J, the junction kept 7 bases outside the gene matches. The CDR3 extends over 14 amino acids. In germline, CDR1 is MNHEY, CDR2 SMNVEV (reference sequence). The CDR3 reads CASSKVGTNYEQYF. Written as DNA, the CDR3 is TGTGCCAGCAGTAAAGTGGGGACTAACTACGAGCAGTACTTC.

This clone appeared a few times. The V and J genes are TRBV4-2 and TRBJ2-1; TRBD2 matches 14 bases. The CDR3 is made up of 16 amino acids. The J segment lost 4 bases and the V segment lost 1 base, leaving 0 bases of the junction unmatched. CDR1 and CDR2 from the germline V gene are LGHNA and YNFKEQ. CDR3 protein: CASSQGLAGGYNEQFF. The CDR3 DNA reads TGTGCCAGCAGCCAAGGACTAGCGGGGGGGTACAATGAGCAGTTCTTC.

This chain joins TRBV6-1 and TRBJ2-5; 14 bases map to TRBD2. The germline V gene encodes CDR1 MNHNS and CDR2 SASEGT. J lost 5 bases, V lost 4 bases, and 12 bases had no gene match. This CDR3 has 18 amino acids. CDR3 sequence: CASSGGIPGLAGEETQYF. In DNA, the CDR3 is TGTGCCAGCAGTGGTGGGATCCCGGGACTAGCGGGGGAGGAGACCCAGTACTTC.

This chain links TRBV28 with TRBJ1-2; possibly TRBD1 for D (5 bases). CDR1 is MDHEN, CDR2 SYDVKM, per germline. The germline V and J ends were trimmed by 7 bases and 0 bases, with 18 bases remaining between them. The CDR3 is made up of 16 amino acids. The CDR3 sequence is CASTAFPQGANYGYTF. The CDR3 region has the DNA TGTGCCAGCACCGCCTTCCCCCAGGGCGCTAACTATGGCTACACCTTC.

This clone was seen once. The chain carries TRBV9 and TRBJ2-5, with D tentatively TRBD1 (6 bases). With 4 bases removed from V and 5 bases from J, the gap between germline ends came to 15 bases. CDR3 length: 14 residues. The germline V gene encodes CDR1 SGDLS and CDR2 YYNGEE. CDR3 nucleotides: TGTGCCAGCAGCTCAGCAGGGGTTCAGGAGACCCAGTACTTC. Residues: CASSSAGVQETQYF.

Here the CDR3 reads CASRGQGIGEAFF. As DNA, the CDR3 is TGTGCCAGCAGGGGACAGGGAATAGGTGAAGCTTTCTTT. The rearrangement uses TRBV2 and TRBJ1-1, with 9 bases matching TRBD1. Germline trimming cut 6 bases from V and 7 bases from J; bases unmatched to any gene: 6. Germline V gene lookup returns CDR1 SNHLY and CDR2 FYNNEI. This CDR3 spans 13 amino acids.

The rearrangement uses TRBV5-4 and TRBJ2-4; 9 nucleotides agree with TRBD1. Germline trimming cut 4 bases from V and 2 bases from J; bases unmatched to any gene: 13. CDR1 is SGHNT, CDR2 YYREEE, per germline (reference sequence). The CDR3 is 18 residues long. The CDR3 coding sequence is TGTGCCAGCAGCATCACAACCGGGACAGGGTGGACCAAAAACATTCAGTACTTC. Translating it yields CASSITTGTGWTKNIQYF.

This clone was seen a few times. The V gene is TRBV5-6, the J gene TRBJ2-3; D gene unclear. The V end was cut by 0 bases, the J end by 5 bases, with 4 bases between. There are 12 residues in the CDR3. The germline V gene encodes CDR1 SGHDT and CDR2 YYEEEE. The CDR3 region has the DNA TGTGCCAGCAGCTTGGGCGGAGATACGCAGTATTTT. Its protein product is CASSLGGDTQYF.

The genes are TRBV6-1 and TRBJ2-3; tentative D call: TRBD2 (5 bases). Trimming pared 7 bases from V and 0 bases from J, leaving 8 bases between. Germline V CDR1 and CDR2: MNHNS, SASEGT. The CDR3 has 13 amino acids. CDR3: CASNGESTDTQYF. CDR3 DNA: TGTGCCAGCAACGGGGAGAGCACAGATACGCAGTATTTT.

The chain links TRBV5-1 to TRBJ2-3; tentative D call: TRBD1 (6 bases). Looked up from germline, CDR1 is SGHRS and CDR2 is YFSETQ. V was cut by 2 bases and J by 9 bases, with 13 bases left in between. CDR3 size: 13 residues. The CDR3 loop reads CASSLPTGQTQYF. CDR3 nucleotide sequence: TGCGCCAGCAGCTTACCGACAGGTCAAACGCAGTATTTT.

The V call is TRBV7-7, the J call TRBJ1-2, with D possibly TRBD1 on 5 matching bases. The length of the CDR3 is 15 residues. The V end was cut by 5 bases, the J end by 0 bases, with 13 bases between. Per germline, CDR1 SSHAT and CDR2 FNYEAQ (reference sequence). This CDR3 is CASSPKGAANYGYTF. DNA for the CDR3: TGTGCCAGCAGCCCCAAAGGGGCGGCTAACTATGGCTACACCTTC.